This paragraph reports one TCR beta chain. This sample includes further DNA sequences coding for the same CDR3. This entry is derived from a study of shared clonotypes between healthy human individuals. It was at deep level that the assay was run. Spread over ten immunoSEQ deep assay plates, unsorted PBMC DNA underwent sequencing. Only in-frame clones appear in the TCRdb table, and some are missing; sequencing was by immunoSEQ multiplex PCR. Of about 480,000 clones in the sample, roughly 78% were seen once. The TCR comes from a woman aged 40-49 years in good health. Some clones in this sample may be carry-over from other donors' samples. The specimen sequenced was PBMCs.

The CDR3 sequence: CASSVGGGTYEQYF. The CDR3 DNA follows: TGTGCCAGCAGCGTAGGGGGAGGGACCTACGAGCAGTACTTC. V and J are TRBV9 and TRBJ2-7; 7 bases are a match to TRBD2. V dropped 0 bases and J dropped 2; count of bases not matched to a gene: 2. CDR3 size: 14 residues. The V gene's germline CDR1 is SGDLS and CDR2 YYNGEE. Full variable domain (rest looked up from reference TRBV9 and TRBJ2-7): DSGVTQTPKHLITATGQRVTLRCSPRSGDLSVYWYQQSLDQGLQFLIQYYNGEERAKGNILERFSAQQFPDLHSELNLSSLELGDSALYFCASSVGGGTYEQYFGPGTRLTVT.